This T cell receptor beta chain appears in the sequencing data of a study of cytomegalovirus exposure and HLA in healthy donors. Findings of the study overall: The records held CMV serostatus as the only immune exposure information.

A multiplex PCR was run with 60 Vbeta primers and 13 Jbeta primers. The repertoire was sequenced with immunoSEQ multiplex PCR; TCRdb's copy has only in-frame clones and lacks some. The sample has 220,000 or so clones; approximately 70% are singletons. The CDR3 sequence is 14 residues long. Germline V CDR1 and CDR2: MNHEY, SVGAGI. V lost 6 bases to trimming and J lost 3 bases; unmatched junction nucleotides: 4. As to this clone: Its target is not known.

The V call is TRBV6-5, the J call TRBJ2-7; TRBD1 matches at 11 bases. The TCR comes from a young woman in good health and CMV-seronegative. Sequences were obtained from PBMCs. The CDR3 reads CASRLGQGDYEQYF. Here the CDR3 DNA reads TGTGCCAGCAGACTGGGACAGGGGGACTACGAGCAGTACTTC.